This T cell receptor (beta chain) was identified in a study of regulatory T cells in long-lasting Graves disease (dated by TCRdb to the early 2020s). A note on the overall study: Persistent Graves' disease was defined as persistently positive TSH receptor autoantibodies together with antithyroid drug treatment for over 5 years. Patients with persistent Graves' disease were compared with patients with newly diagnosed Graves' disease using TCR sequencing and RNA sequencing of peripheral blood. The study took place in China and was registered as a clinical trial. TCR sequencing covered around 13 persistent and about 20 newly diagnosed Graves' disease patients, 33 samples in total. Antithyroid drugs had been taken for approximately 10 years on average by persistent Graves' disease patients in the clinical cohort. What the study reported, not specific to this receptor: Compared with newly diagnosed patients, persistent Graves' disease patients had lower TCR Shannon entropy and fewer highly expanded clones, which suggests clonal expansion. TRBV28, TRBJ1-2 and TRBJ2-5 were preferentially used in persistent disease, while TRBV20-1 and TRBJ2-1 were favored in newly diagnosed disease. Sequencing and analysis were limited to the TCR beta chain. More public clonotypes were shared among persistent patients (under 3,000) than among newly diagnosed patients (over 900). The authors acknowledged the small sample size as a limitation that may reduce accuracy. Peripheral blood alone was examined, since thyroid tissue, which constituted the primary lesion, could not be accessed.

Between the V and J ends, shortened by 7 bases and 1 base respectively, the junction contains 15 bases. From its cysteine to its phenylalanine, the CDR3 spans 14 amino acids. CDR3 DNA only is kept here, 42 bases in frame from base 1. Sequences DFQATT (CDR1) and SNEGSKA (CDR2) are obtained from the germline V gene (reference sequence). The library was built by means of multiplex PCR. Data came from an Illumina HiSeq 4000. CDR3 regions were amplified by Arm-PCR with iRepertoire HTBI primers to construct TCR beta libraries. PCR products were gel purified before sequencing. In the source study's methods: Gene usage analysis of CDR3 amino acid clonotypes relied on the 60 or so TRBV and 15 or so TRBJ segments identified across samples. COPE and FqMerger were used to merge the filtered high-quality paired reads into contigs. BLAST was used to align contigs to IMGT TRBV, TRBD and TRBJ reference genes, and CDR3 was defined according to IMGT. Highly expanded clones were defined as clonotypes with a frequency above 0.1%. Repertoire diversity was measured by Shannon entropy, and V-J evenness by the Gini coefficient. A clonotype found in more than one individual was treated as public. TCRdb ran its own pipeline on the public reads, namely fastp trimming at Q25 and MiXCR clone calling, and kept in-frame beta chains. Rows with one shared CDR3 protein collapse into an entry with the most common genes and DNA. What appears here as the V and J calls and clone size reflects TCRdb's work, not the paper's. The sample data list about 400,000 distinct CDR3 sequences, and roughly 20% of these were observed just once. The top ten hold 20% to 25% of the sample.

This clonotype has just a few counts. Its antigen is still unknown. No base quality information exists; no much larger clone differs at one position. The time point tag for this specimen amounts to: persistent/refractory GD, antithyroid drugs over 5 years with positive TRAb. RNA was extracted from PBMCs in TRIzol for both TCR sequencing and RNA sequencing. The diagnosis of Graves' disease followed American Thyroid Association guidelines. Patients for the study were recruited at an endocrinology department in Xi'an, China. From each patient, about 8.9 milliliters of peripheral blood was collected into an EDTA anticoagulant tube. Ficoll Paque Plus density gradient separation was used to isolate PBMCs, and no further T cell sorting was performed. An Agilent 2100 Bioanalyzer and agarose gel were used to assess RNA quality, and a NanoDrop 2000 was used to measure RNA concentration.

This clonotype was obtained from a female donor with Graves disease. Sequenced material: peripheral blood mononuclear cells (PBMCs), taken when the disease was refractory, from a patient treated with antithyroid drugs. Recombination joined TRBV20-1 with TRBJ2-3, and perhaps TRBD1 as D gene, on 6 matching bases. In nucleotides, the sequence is TGCAGTGTAATACCGGGACATCGCACAGATACGCAGTATTTT. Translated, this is CSVIPGHRTDTQYF.